The clone carrying this TCR beta chain has at least ten counts. The sample comes from a study of tumor-infiltrating lymphocytes in primary liver carcinoma. At the level of the study: The patients presented with primary liver carcinoma, which was managed through surgical resection.

From germline, CDR1 is MNHEY and CDR2 SVGAGI. The CDR3 is 13 amino acids. The ends were cut back, 3 bases at V and 8 bases at J, with 8 bases in the middle. The template, about 550 ng total RNA, yielded TCR beta cDNA made with a constant-region primer. Modified slightly, ARM-PCR produced TCR beta libraries over three nested multiplex PCR rounds. A C-beta reverse primer and TRBV1-TRBV30 forward primers served in each of the first two PCR rounds, at about 10 cycles apiece. TCRdb reanalysed the multiplex PCR reads using MiXCR and keeps one entry per CDR3 protein. The sample lists about 330,000 distinct CDR3 sequences, 65% occurring once. For blood RNA, unsorted whole blood served as the source, and germline DNA was extracted too.

The clonotype was recovered from a man aged 40-55 years with primary liver carcinoma and hepatitis B virus infection. The sample was peripheral blood. V usage is TRBV6-5 and J usage is TRBJ1-6; tentatively, D is TRBD1 (6 bases). The CDR3 spells CASSYRGDSPLHF. The CDR3 bases are TGTGCCAGCAGTTATAGGGGGGATTCACCCCTCCACTTT.